This T cell receptor (beta chain) was documented in a study of shared clonotypes between healthy human individuals. The germline V and J ends were trimmed by 2 bases and 0 bases, with 6 bases remaining between them. This CDR3 is built from 15 residues. Germline V gives CDR1 SGHRS, CDR2 YFSETQ. Generated by immunoSEQ multiplex PCR, the TCRdb table keeps only in-frame clones and is missing some. The sample consists of about 700,000 clones, roughly 70% of them appearing once. Turning to this clone: The sample contains more than one DNA sequence encoding this CDR3.

The clonotype was recovered from a woman in her 30s in good health. The sequenced sample consisted of memory CD4+ T cells sorted from blood. The subset is: CD45RA-negative fraction. This chain connects TRBV5-1 to TRBJ2-6, with D perhaps given as TRBD1 or TRBD2 (5 bases each). Written as DNA, the CDR3 is TGCGCCAGCAGCTTTGGGGGCTCTGGGGCCAACGTCCTGACTTTC. Translating gives CASSFGGSGANVLTF.